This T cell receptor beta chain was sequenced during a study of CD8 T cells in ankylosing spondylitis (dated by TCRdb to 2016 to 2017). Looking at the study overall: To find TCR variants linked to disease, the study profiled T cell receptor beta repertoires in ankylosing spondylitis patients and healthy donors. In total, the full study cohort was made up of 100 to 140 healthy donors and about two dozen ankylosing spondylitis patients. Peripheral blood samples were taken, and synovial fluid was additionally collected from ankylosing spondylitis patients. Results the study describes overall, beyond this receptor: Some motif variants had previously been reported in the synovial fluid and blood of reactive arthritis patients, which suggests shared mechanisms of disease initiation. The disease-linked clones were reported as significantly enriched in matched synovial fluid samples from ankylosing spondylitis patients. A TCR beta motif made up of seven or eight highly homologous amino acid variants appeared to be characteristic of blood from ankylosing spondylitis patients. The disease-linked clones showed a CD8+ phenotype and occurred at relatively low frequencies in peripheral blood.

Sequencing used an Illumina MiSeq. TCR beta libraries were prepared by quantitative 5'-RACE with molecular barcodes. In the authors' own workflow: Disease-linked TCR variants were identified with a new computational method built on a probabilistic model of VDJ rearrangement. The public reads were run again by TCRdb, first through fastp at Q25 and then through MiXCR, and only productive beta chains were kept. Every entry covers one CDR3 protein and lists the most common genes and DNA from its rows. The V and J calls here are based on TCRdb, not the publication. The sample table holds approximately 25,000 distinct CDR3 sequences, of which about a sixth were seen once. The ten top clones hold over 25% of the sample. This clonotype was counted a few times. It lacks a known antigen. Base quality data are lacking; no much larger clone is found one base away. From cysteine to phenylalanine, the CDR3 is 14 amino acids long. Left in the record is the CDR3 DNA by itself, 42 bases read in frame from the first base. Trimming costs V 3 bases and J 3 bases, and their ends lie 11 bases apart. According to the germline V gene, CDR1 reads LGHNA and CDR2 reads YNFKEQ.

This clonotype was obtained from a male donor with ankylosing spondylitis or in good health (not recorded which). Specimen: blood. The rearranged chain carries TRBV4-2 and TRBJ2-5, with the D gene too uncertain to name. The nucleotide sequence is TGTGCCAGCAGCCAGGCCCTAGGAGAAGAGACCCAGTACTTC. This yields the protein CASSQALGEETQYF.